The 12 T cell receptor beta chains given below trace back to one sample, sequenced in a study of CD8+ T cells in alopecia areata (dated by TCRdb to about 2018). The library relied on the immunoSEQ multiplex PCR assay. For TCR sequencing, RNA was extracted from every sample and reverse transcribed into cDNA to serve as template. Sourced from immuneACCESS, this table was stored by TCRdb with only in-frame sequences that have V and J called. A share of the clones is absent; for the studies checked, an unresolved V gene accounts for under half, and the remainder has no known explanation. The sample table shows 150,000 or so clones, and approximately 45% are seen once. Clones ranked in the top ten supply about 6.4% of the sample. The sample consisted of CD4+ T cells sorted from blood. These receptors were taken from a human donor with alopecia areata.

This clone was seen a few times. Different DNA sequences within this sample yield the same CDR3. The chain uses TRBV29-1 and TRBJ2-1; D is unresolved. The CDR3 has 11 amino acids. Trimming left V 4 bases short and J 1 base short, with 2 bases between. Germline CDR1 and CDR2: SQVTM and ANQGSEA. The CDR3 is CSVASYNEQFF. CDR3 coding DNA: TGCAGCGTTGCGTCCTACAATGAGCAGTTCTTC.

CDR3 DNA sequence: TGCAGCGGGACAGGGCACAATGAGCAGTTCTTC. It codes for CSGTGHNEQFF. The chain combines TRBV29-1 with TRBJ2-1; 8 bases agree with TRBD1. V was clipped by 7 bases and J by 5 bases; unmatched bases: 1. This CDR3 has 11 residues. CDR1 is SQVTM and CDR2 is ANQGSEA in the germline V gene.

This clone was seen repeatedly, ten times or more. J is TRBJ1-2 and V is TRBV5-6, with a weak D call TRBD1 (6 bases). There are 13 residues in the CDR3. Trimming pared 6 bases from V and 4 bases from J, leaving 13 bases between. CDR1 and CDR2 from the germline V gene are SGHDT and YYEEEE. Here the CDR3 DNA reads TGTGCCAGCACCCGGGACACATTCTATGGCTACACCTTC. Translated, it gives CASTRDTFYGYTF.

The J gene is TRBJ1-1, the V gene TRBV4-1; no reliable D call. V lost 2 bases to trimming and J lost 0 bases, with 7 bases between them. CDR1 is MGHRA, CDR2 YSYEKL, per germline. CDR3 size: 14 residues. CDR3 amino acids: CASSQTLMNTEAFF. The CDR3 DNA follows: TGCGCCAGCAGCCAAACTCTGATGAACACTGAAGCTTTCTTT.

This clone was found a few times. This rearrangement joins TRBV5-1 to TRBJ2-5; TRBD2 aligns across 16 bases. V lost 1 base and J lost 9; bases outside the gene matches: 3. The CDR3 length is 15 residues. CDR1 SGHRS and CDR2 YFSETQ come from the germline V gene. The CDR3 loop reads CASSLSGLAGGPQYF. CDR3 bases: TGCGCCAGCAGCTTGTCGGGACTAGCGGGAGGGCCCCAGTACTTC. The variable domain in full, with the rest retrieved from reference TRBV5-1 and TRBJ2-5, is KAGVTQTPRYLIKTRGQQVTLSCSPISGHRSVSWYQQTPGQGLQFLFEYFSETQRNKGNFPGRFSGRQFSNSRSEMNVSTLELGDSALYLCASSLSGLAGGPQYFGPGTRLLVL.

This clone was detected a few times. The chain couples TRBV5-4 to TRBJ2-3; D is unresolved. Trimming left V 4 bases short and J 5 bases short, with 5 bases between. CDR1 and CDR2 (germline): SGHNT, YYREEE (reference sequence). CDR3 length equals 11 residues. CDR3 bases: TGTGCCAGCAGCCGAGTAGATACGCAGTATTTT. This codes for CASSRVDTQYF.

This chain uses TRBV29-1 with TRBJ1-3, with a tentative D call TRBD1 (5 bases). In germline, CDR1 is SQVTM, CDR2 ANQGSEA. The CDR3 is 12 residues long. The V end lost 5 bases, the J end lost 3 bases, and 8 bases lay between the germline ends. CDR3 DNA: TGCAGCGTTCGGGGGAATGGAAACACCATATATTTT. As protein: CSVRGNGNTIYF.

This clone showed up just a few times. The chain carries TRBV7-9 and TRBJ2-7; no clear D gene. CDR1 is SEHNR, CDR2 FQNEAQ, per germline (reference sequence). CDR3 size: 16 residues. V dropped 1 base and J dropped 1 base, with 14 bases sitting between them. DNA of the CDR3: TGTGCCAGCAGCTTAGTGGGCAAGCATACGTCCTACGAGCAGTACTTC. Amino acids: CASSLVGKHTSYEQYF.

This clone was counted between two and nine times. J is TRBJ2-2 and V is TRBV29-1; D may be TRBD1 or TRBD2 (5 bases each). The CDR3 loop spans 14 amino acids. The V end was cut by 8 bases, the J end by 7 bases, with 20 bases between. Germline V gene lookup returns CDR1 SQVTM and CDR2 ANQGSEA. This chain's CDR3 is CSFYSGQVGGELFF. The CDR3 DNA reads as TGCAGCTTTTACTCGGGGCAAGTTGGCGGGGAGCTGTTTTTT.

This clone was counted once. The chain links TRBV11-2 to TRBJ2-3; D is perhaps TRBD2 (5 bases). This CDR3 has 12 amino acids. V lost 3 bases and J 14 bases, leaving 15 bases between the germline ends. The germline gives CDR1 SGHAT, CDR2 FQNNGV. The CDR3 DNA reads as TGTGCCAGCAGCTTCTTGGAGGCCGGGCCGTATTTT. Its protein product is CASSFLEAGPYF.

The J gene is TRBJ2-5, the V gene TRBV7-9; D possibly matches TRBD1 or TRBD2 (5 bases each). The V and J ends lost 4 bases and 5 bases respectively, with 17 bases between them. The CDR3 covers 15 residues. The germline V gene has CDR1 SEHNR and CDR2 FQNEAQ (reference sequence). The CDR3 loop is CASSSEGRAGETQYF. The DNA of the CDR3 is TGTGCCAGCAGCTCCGAGGGCAGGGCAGGGGAGACCCAGTACTTC. Drawing the rest from reference TRBV7-9 and TRBJ2-5, the complete variable domain is DTGVSQNPRHKITKRGQNVTFRCDPISEHNRLYWYRQTLGQGPEFLTYFQNEAQLEKSRLLSDRFSAERPKGSFSTLEIQRTEQGDSAMYLCASSSEGRAGETQYFGPGTRLLVL.

Notes on this clone: Relative to the germline gene, one junction end is altered; a read error may explain this. J is TRBJ2-1 and V is TRBV7-7; no clear D. This CDR3 is built from 16 residues. Germline loops: CDR1 SSHAT, CDR2 FNYEAQ (reference sequence). The CDR3 nucleotides read TGTGCTAGCAGCTTGGGCACCGGCGGTTCCTACAATGAGCAGTTCTTC. It translates to CASSLGTGGSYNEQFF.